This T cell receptor (beta chain) was profiled in a study of Graves' ophthalmopathy and Graves' hyperthyroidism. In the study overall: Blood was drawn at initial diagnosis, before any treatment.

RNA transcripts served as template for amplifying TCR beta CDR3 sequences. RT-PCR in the first round used HTBI primers; a second-round multiplex PCR followed. TCRdb re-derived calls from the multiplex PCR reads in MiXCR, one entry per CDR3 protein. The top ten hold 1.6% of the sample, which has almost 400,000 distinct CDR3 sequences, 15% to 20% seen once. In this cohort, patients with other autoimmune diseases, uncontrolled infections, pregnancy or lactation were excluded. A volume of over 9 ml of fresh peripheral blood supplied the PBMCs. Germline lookup yields CDR1 MDHEN and CDR2 SYDVKM. V lost 1 base to trimming and J lost 2 bases; unmatched junction nucleotides: 1. The CDR3 has 14 amino acids.

The rearrangement links TRBV28 to TRBJ2-7; 8 bases map to TRBD1. The specimen was peripheral blood. This TCR was sampled from a woman aged 18-35 years with Graves' ophthalmopathy. CDR3 in amino acids: CASSLLTGAYEQYF. In DNA, the CDR3 is TGTGCCAGCAGTTTATTGACAGGGGCCTACGAGCAGTACTTC.